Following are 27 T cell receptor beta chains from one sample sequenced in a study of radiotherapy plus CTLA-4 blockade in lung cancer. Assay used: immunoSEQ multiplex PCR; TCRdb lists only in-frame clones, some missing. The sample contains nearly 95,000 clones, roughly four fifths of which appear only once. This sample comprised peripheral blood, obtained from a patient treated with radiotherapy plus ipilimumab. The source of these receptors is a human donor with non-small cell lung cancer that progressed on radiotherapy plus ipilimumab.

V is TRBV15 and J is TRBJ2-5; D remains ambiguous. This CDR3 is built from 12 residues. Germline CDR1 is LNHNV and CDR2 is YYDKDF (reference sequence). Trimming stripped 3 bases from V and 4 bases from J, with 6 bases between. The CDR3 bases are TGTGCCACCAGCAGGACCGGAGAGACCCAGTACTTC. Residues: CATSRTGETQYF.

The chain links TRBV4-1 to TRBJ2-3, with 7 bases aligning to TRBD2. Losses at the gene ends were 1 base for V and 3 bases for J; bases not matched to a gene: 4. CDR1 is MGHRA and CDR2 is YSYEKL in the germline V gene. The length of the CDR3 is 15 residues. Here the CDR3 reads CASSQGGTITDTQYF. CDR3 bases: TGCGCCAGCAGCCAAGGAGGGACTATAACAGATACGCAGTATTTT.

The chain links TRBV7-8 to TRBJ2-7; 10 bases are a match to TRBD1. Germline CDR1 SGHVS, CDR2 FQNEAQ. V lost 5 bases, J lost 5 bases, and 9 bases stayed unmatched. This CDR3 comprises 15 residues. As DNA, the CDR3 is TGTGCCAGCAGCGAAAGGTGGGACAGGGGCAACGAGCAGTACGTC. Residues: CASSERWDRGNEQYV.

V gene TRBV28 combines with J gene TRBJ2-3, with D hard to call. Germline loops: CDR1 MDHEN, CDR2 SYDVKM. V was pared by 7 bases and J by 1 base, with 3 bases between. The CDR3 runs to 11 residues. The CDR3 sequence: CASTRTDTQYF. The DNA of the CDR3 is TGTGCCAGCACCCGCACAGATACGCAGTATTTT.

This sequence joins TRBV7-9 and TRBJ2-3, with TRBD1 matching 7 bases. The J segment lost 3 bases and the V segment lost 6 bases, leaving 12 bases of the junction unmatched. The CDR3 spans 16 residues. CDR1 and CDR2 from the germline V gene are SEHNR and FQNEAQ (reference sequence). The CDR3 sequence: CASSYGQEVLTDTQYF. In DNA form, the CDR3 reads TGTGCCAGCAGTTACGGACAGGAGGTGTTGACAGATACGCAGTATTTT.

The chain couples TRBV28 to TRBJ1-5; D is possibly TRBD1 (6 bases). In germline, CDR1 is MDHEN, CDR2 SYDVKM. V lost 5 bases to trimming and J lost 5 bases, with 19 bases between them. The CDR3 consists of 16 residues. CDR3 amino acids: CASSMTGRPRYQPQHF. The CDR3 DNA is TGTGCCAGCAGTATGACAGGACGGCCCAGGTATCAGCCCCAGCATTTT. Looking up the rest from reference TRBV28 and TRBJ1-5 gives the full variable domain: DVKVTQSSRYLVKRTGEKVFLECVQDMDHENMFWYRQDPGLGLRLIYFSYDVKMKEKGDIPEGYSVSREKKERFSLILESASTNQTSMYLCASSMTGRPRYQPQHFGDGTRLSIL.

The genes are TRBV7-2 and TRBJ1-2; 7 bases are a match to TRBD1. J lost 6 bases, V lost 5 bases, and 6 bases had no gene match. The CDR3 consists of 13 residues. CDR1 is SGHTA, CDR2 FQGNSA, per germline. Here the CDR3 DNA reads TGTGCCAGCAGCCCGGACAGGCGAGATGGCTACACCTTC. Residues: CASSPDRRDGYTF. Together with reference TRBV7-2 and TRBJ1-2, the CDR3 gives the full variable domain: GAGVSQSPSNKVTEKGKDVELRCDPISGHTALYWYRQSLGQGLEFLIYFQGNSAPDKSGLPSDRFSAERTGGSVSTLTIQRTQQEDSAVYLCASSPDRRDGYTFGSGTRLTVV.

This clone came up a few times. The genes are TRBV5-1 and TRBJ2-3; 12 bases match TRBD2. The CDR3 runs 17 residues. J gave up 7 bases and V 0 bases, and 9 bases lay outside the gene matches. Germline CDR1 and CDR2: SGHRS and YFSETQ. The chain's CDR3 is CASSLVTSGSQFNTQYF. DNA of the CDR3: TGCGCCAGCAGCTTGGTGACTAGCGGGAGCCAATTTAATACGCAGTATTTT.

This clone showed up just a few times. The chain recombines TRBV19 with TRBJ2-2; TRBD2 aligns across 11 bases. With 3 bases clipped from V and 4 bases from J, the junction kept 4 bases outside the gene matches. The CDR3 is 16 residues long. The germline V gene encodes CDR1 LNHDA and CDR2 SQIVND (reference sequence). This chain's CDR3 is CASSISGRARTGELFF. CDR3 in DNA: TGTGCCAGTAGTATTAGCGGGAGGGCCCGCACCGGGGAGCTGTTTTTT. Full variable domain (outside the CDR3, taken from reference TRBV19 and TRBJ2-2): DGGITQSPKYLFRKEGQNVTLSCEQNLNHDAMYWYRQDPGQGLRLIYYSQIVNDFQKGDIAEGYSVSREKKESFPLTVTSAQKNPTAFYLCASSISGRARTGELFFGEGSRLTVL.

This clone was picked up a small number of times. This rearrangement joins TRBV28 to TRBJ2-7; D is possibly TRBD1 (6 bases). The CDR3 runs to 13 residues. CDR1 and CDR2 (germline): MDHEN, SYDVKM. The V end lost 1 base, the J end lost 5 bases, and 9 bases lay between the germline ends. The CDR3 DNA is TGTGCCAGCAGTTTATCTTCAGGGGACGAGCAGTACGTC. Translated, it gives CASSLSSGDEQYV.

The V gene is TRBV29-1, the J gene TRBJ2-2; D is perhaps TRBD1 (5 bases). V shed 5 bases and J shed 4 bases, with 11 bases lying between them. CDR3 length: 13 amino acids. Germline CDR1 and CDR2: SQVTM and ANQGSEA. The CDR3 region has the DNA TGCAGCGTTCAAGGGGCCGGCACCGGGGAGCTGTTTTTT. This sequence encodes CSVQGAGTGELFF.

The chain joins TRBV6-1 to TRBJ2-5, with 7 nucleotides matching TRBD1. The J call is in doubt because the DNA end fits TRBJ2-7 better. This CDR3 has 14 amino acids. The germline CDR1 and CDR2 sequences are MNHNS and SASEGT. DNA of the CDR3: TGTGCCACCGTAACCGGGACAGTGACCAACGAGCAGTACTTC. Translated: CATVTGTVTNEQYF.

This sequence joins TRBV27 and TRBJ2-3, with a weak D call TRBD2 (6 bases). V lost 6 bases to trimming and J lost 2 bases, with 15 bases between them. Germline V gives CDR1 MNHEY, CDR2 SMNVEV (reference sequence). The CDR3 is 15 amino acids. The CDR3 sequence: CASSPLGGNTDTQYF. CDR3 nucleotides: TGTGCCAGCAGCCCACTGGGCGGGAACACAGATACGCAGTATTTT.

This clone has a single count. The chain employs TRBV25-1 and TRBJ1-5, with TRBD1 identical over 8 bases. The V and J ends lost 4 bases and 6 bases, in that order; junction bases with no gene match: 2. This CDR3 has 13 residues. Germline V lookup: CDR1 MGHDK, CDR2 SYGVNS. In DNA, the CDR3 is TGTGCCAGCAGTGGGACAGGGTTTCAGCCCCAGCATTTT. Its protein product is CASSGTGFQPQHF. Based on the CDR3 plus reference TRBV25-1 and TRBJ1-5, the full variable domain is EADIYQTPRYLVIGTGKKITLECSQTMGHDKMYWYQQDPGMELHLIHYSYGVNSTEKGDLSSESTVSRIRTEHFPLTLESARPSHTSQYLCASSGTGFQPQHFGDGTRLSIL.

CDR3 in DNA: TGCGCCAGCAGCTCAGACGGGGGTTACAATGAGCAGTTCTTC. It codes for CASSSDGGYNEQFF. This chain connects TRBV5-1 to TRBJ2-1, with D maybe TRBD2 (6 bases). This CDR3 spans 14 amino acids. V lost 3 bases and J 4 bases, leaving 11 bases between the germline ends. The germline V gene has CDR1 SGHRS and CDR2 YFSETQ.

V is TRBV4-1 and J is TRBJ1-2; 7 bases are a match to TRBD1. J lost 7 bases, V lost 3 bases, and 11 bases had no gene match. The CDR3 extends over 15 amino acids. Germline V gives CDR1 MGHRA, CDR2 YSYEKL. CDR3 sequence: CASSQPQDRPFGYTF. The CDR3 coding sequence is TGCGCCAGCAGCCAGCCTCAGGACAGGCCTTTTGGCTACACCTTC.

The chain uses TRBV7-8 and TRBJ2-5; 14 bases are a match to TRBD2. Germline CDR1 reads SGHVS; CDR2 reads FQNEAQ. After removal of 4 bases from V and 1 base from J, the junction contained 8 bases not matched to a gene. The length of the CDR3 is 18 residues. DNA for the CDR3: TGTGCCAGCAGCTACGGGACTAGCGGGGGCAACCTCCAAGAGACCCAGTACTTC. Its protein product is CASSYGTSGGNLQETQYF.

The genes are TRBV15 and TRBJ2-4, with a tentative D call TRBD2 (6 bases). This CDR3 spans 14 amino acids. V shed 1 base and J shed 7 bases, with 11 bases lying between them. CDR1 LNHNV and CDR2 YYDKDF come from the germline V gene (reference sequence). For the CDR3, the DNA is TGTGCCACCAGCAGAGGTGAGCGGGTCAACATTCAGTACTTC. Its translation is CATSRGERVNIQYF.

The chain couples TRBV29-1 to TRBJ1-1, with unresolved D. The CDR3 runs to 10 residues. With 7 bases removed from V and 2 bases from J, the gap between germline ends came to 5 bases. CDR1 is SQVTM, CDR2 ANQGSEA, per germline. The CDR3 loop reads CSGTNTEAFF. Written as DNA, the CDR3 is TGCAGCGGAACCAACACTGAAGCTTTCTTT. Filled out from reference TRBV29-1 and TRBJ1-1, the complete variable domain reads SAVISQKPSRDICQRGTSLTIQCQVDSQVTMMFWYRQQPGQSLTLIATANQGSEATYESGFVIDKFPISRPNLTFSTLTVSNMSPEDSSIYLCSGTNTEAFFGQGTRLTVV.

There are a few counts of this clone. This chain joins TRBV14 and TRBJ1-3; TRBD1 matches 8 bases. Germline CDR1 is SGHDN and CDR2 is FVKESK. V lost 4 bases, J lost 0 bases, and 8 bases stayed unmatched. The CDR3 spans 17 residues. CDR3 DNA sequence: TGTGCCAGCAGCCCGCTAACCGGGACAGGCTCTGGAAACACCATATATTTT. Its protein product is CASSPLTGTGSGNTIYF.

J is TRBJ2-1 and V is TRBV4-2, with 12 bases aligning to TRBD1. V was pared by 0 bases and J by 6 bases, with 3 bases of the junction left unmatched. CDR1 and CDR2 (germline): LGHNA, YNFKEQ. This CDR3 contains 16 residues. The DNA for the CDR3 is TGTGCCAGCAGCCAAGATCCGGGACAGGGGGCCAATGAGCAGTTCTTC. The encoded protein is CASSQDPGQGANEQFF.

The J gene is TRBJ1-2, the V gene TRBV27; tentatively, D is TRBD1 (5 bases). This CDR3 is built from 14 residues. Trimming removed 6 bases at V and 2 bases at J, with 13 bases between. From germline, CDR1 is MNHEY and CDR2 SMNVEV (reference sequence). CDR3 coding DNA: TGTGCCAGCAGCGTAAGGCAGGGCAACTATGGCTACACCTTC. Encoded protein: CASSVRQGNYGYTF.

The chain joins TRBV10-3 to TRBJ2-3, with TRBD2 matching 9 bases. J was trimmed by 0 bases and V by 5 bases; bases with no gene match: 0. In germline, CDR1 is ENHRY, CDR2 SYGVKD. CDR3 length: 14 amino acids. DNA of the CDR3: TGTGCCATCAGTAGCGGGGGGAGCACAGATACGCAGTATTTT. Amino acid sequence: CAISSGGSTDTQYF.

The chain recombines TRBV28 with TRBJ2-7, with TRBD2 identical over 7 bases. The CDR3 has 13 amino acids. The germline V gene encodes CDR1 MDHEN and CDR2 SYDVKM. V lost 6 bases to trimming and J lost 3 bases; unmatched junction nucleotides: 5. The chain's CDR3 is CASSFASGYEQYV. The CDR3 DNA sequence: TGTGCCAGCAGCTTCGCTAGCGGCTACGAGCAGTACGTC.

The CDR3 nucleotides are TGTGCCAGCAGCTACGACAGGTACGAGCAGTACTTC. It encodes CASSYDRYEQYF. The chain recombines TRBV7-9 with TRBJ2-7; D is perhaps TRBD1 (6 bases). With 4 bases removed from V and 4 bases from J, the gap between germline ends came to 8 bases. The CDR3 totals 12 residues. Per the germline V gene, CDR1 is SEHNR and CDR2 is FQNEAQ (reference sequence).

For the CDR3, the DNA is TGTGCCAGCAGCTCTACTAGCGCTAACACCGGGGAGCTGTTTTTT. Amino acid sequence: CASSSTSANTGELFF. J is TRBJ2-2 and V is TRBV5-4, with 7 bases lining up with TRBD2. The CDR3 length is 15 residues. V trimming: 3 bases; J trimming: 2 bases; junction bases outside the gene matches: 4. Germline assignment: CDR1 SGHNT and CDR2 YYREEE (reference sequence).

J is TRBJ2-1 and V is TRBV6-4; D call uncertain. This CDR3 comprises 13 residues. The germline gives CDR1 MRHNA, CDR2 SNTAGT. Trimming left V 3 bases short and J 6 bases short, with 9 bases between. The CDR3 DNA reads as TGTGCCAGCAGTGATGGCAGTCGCAATGAGCAGTTCTTC. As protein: CASSDGSRNEQFF.